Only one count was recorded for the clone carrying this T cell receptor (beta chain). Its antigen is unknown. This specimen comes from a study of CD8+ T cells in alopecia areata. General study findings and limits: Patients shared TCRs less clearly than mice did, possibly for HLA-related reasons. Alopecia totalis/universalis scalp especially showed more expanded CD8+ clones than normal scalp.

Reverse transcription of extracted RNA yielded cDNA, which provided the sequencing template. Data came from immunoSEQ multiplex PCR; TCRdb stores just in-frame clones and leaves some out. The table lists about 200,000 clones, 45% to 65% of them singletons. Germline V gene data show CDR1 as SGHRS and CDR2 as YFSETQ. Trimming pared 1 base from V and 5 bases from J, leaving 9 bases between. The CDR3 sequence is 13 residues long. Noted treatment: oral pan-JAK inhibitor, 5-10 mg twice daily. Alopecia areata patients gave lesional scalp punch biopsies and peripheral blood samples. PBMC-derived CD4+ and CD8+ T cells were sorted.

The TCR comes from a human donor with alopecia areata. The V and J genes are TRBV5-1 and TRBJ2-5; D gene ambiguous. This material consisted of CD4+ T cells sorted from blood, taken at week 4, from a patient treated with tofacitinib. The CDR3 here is CASSLRARETQYF. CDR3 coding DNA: TGCGCCAGCAGCTTGCGAGCGAGGGAGACCCAGTACTTC.